Below are 30 T cell receptor beta chains sequenced from a single sample in a study of cytomegalovirus exposure and HLA in healthy donors. The PCR employed 60 Vbeta primers together with 13 Jbeta primers. Generated by immunoSEQ multiplex PCR, the TCRdb table keeps only in-frame clones and is missing some. Of about 120,000 clones listed, about four fifths are singletons. The sequenced material came from PBMCs. Receptor source: a female donor in good health and CMV-seropositive.

The rearrangement links TRBV5-8 to TRBJ2-7; TRBD1 might be the D (5 bases). V was pared by 1 base and J by 2 bases, with 13 bases between. The CDR3 contains 15 residues. Germline V lookup: CDR1 SGHTS, CDR2 YDEGEE. The CDR3 DNA sequence: TGTGCCAGCAGCTTGACAGGCAGAAATACCTACGAGCAGTACTTC. Amino acids: CASSLTGRNTYEQYF.

DNA of the CDR3: TGTGCCAGCACAATAGCGGGGGTGGGAGATACGCAGTATTTT. Its protein is CASTIAGVGDTQYF. The chain has TRBV9 and TRBJ2-3; 9 bases match TRBD2. The CDR3 extends over 14 amino acids. CDR1 is SGDLS, CDR2 YYNGEE, per germline. The trim removed 6 bases at V and 5 bases at J, leaving 7 bases unmatched.

CDR3 nucleotide sequence: TGTGCCAGCATCATAGCAGGGAGGGGGGTGACTGAAGCTTTCTTT. Amino acids: CASIIAGRGVTEAFF. This chain links TRBV28 with TRBJ1-1, with TRBD1 as a possible D gene (6 bases). Germline V gene sequence: CDR1 MDHEN, CDR2 SYDVKM. V gave up 7 bases and J gave up 5 bases, with 20 bases separating them. The CDR3 totals 15 residues.

The J gene is TRBJ2-6, the V gene TRBV5-1; TRBD2 might be the D (6 bases). This CDR3 contains 19 residues. V lost 5 bases, J lost 0 bases, and 21 bases lay in between. The germline gives CDR1 SGHRS, CDR2 YFSETQ. This chain's CDR3 is CASRGTTGSLTSGANVLTF. Here the CDR3 DNA reads TGCGCCAGCAGGGGGACCACCGGGAGCCTCACCTCTGGGGCCAACGTCCTGACTTTC. Together with reference TRBV5-1 and TRBJ2-6, the CDR3 gives the full variable domain: KAGVTQTPRYLIKTRGQQVTLSCSPISGHRSVSWYQQTPGQGLQFLFEYFSETQRNKGNFPGRFSGRQFSNSRSEMNVSTLELGDSALYLCASRGTTGSLTSGANVLTFGAGSRLTVL.

This clone was seen only once. The chain carries TRBV19 and TRBJ1-2; D is unresolved. This CDR3 has 13 amino acids. Germline assignment: CDR1 LNHDA and CDR2 SQIVND (reference sequence). V gave up 6 bases and J gave up 6 bases, with 14 bases separating them. CDR3 coding DNA: TGTGCCAGTAGGCCCACTGACACGGATGGCTACACCTTC. It is translated as CASRPTDTDGYTF. Together with reference TRBV19 and TRBJ1-2, the CDR3 gives the full variable domain: DGGITQSPKYLFRKEGQNVTLSCEQNLNHDAMYWYRQDPGQGLRLIYYSQIVNDFQKGDIAEGYSVSREKKESFPLTVTSAQKNPTAFYLCASRPTDTDGYTFGSGTRLTVV.

V and J are TRBV6-1 and TRBJ2-3; 7 nucleotides agree with TRBD1. This CDR3 spans 14 amino acids. V lost 4 bases to trimming and J lost 3 bases; unmatched junction nucleotides: 4. Per germline, CDR1 MNHNS and CDR2 SASEGT. The CDR3 sequence: CASSGGGRTDTQYF. CDR3 coding DNA: TGTGCCAGCAGTGGAGGGGGCAGGACAGATACGCAGTATTTT.

The chain joins TRBV14 to TRBJ1-1; TRBD1 agrees at 7 bases. J was trimmed by 7 bases and V by 4 bases; bases with no gene match: 9. There are 14 residues in the CDR3. Germline V lookup: CDR1 SGHDN, CDR2 FVKESK. The CDR3 region has the DNA TGTGCCAGCAGCCTGAGGACAGGAGGCCTTGAAGCTTTCTTT. Translation gives CASSLRTGGLEAFF.

V gene TRBV2 combines with J gene TRBJ2-2; no definite D call. The V gene's germline CDR1 is SNHLY and CDR2 FYNNEI. V gave up 8 bases and J gave up 0 bases, with 10 bases separating them. The length of the CDR3 is 14 residues. The CDR3 coding sequence is TGTGCCAGCGAACAGTTCGCGAACACCGGGGAGCTGTTTTTT. This translates into CASEQFANTGELFF.

The chain has TRBV4-2 and TRBJ1-6; the match to TRBD1 covers 9 bases. Germline lookup yields CDR1 LGHNA and CDR2 YNFKEQ. Trimming cost V 2 bases and J 8 bases; bases outside gene matches: 4. The CDR3 spans 15 residues. The CDR3 region has the DNA TGTGCCAGCAGCCAAACAGACAGGGGGGATTCACCCCTCCACTTT. Residues: CASSQTDRGDSPLHF.

This clone was seen only once. One end of the junction varies from germline; a read error may be responsible. The chain uses TRBV7-7 and TRBJ2-2; 10 nucleotides agree with TRBD2. CDR1 SSHAT and CDR2 FNYEAQ come from the germline V gene (reference sequence). This CDR3 region has 14 residues. The CDR3 coding sequence is TGTGCTAGCAGCAGGGGACTAGCGACCGGGGAGCTGTTTTTT. It translates to CASSRGLATGELFF.

The chain recombines TRBV7-8 with TRBJ2-5, with D perhaps being TRBD1 or TRBD2 (5 bases each). The J call could be wrong; TRBJ2-7 is a better fit for the DNA end. Germline CDR1 reads SGHVS; CDR2 reads FQNEAQ. The CDR3 is 16 amino acids. The CDR3 reads CASSLAYPGTDYEQYF. The CDR3 DNA follows: TGTGCCAGCAGCTTAGCATATCCAGGGACGGACTACGAGCAGTACTTC.

The rearrangement joins TRBV4-3 to TRBJ2-7; D is unclear. The CDR3 extends over 15 amino acids. V was pared by 0 bases and J by 2 bases, with 11 bases between. Looked up from germline, CDR1 is LGHNA and CDR2 is YSLEER. The CDR3 loop is CASSQDRIVTYEQYF. CDR3 nucleotide sequence: TGCGCCAGCAGCCAAGATCGAATAGTTACCTACGAGCAGTACTTC.

CDR3 DNA: TGTGCCAGCAGTGATATGTTTGCGACAGGGAGGTTTTACGAGCAGTACTTC. Its protein is CASSDMFATGRFYEQYF. The chain is built from TRBV6-1 and TRBJ2-7; D might be TRBD1 (7 bases). The CDR3 loop spans 17 amino acids. Deletions cut 3 bases from V and 4 bases from J, with 22 bases between. CDR1 and CDR2 (germline): MNHNS, SASEGT.

The genes are TRBV4-1 and TRBJ2-3; 7 bases line up with TRBD2. The trim removed 4 bases at V and 1 base at J, leaving 17 bases unmatched. The CDR3 runs 19 residues. Per germline, CDR1 MGHRA and CDR2 YSYEKL. The CDR3 DNA reads as TGCGCCAGCAGCCCGGCCCGAGGGGCGGGGGATTTTGGCACAGATACGCAGTATTTT. Encoded protein: CASSPARGAGDFGTDTQYF.

The V and J genes are TRBV16 and TRBJ1-2; a weak D match, TRBD1 (6 bases). This CDR3 spans 18 amino acids. Germline V gene data show CDR1 as KGHSY and CDR2 as FQNENV. The V end lost 4 bases, the J end lost 3 bases, and 24 bases lay between the germline ends. The CDR3, as DNA: TGTGCCAGCAGCCCCGCCGGTCGGGCAGGGGAAGTTGACTATGGCTACACCTTC. Amino acid sequence: CASSPAGRAGEVDYGYTF.

This clone was observed a single time. The chain combines TRBV7-6 with TRBJ2-5; 13 bases are shared with TRBD2. Germline V CDR1 and CDR2: SGHVS, FNYEAQ. The CDR3 covers 16 residues. Trimming took 5 bases from V and 2 from J; bases not matched to a gene: 5. The CDR3: CASSPGLAGAQETQYF. CDR3 nucleotide sequence: TGTGCCAGCAGCCCCGGACTAGCGGGAGCACAAGAGACCCAGTACTTC.

V gene TRBV30 combines with J gene TRBJ2-5; D may be TRBD1 (6 bases). CDR3 length: 11 residues. V dropped 4 bases and J dropped 4 bases, with 7 bases sitting between them. Germline assignment: CDR1 GTSNPN and CDR2 SVGIG (reference sequence). This CDR3 is CAWTGAETQYF. CDR3 sequence (DNA): TGTGCCTGGACAGGGGCAGAGACCCAGTACTTC.

The chain has TRBV6-1 and TRBJ2-5, with D unresolved. With the DNA end fitting TRBJ2-7 better, the J assignment may be wrong. Germline CDR1 MNHNS, CDR2 SASEGT. The CDR3 is made up of 17 amino acids. The DNA of the CDR3 is TGTGCCAGCAGTGAAGATAAAACCTTTCCCCGGAGAGGCGAGCAGTACTTC. Translating it yields CASSEDKTFPRRGEQYF.

This clone was recorded once. This chain uses TRBV25-1 with TRBJ1-1, with D maybe TRBD1 (5 bases). Germline V gene data show CDR1 as MGHDK and CDR2 as SYGVNS. Between the trimmed V and J ends, which lost 6 bases and 3 bases, there was a span of 11 bases. This CDR3 comprises 13 residues. CDR3 protein: CASRGQTYTEAFF. CDR3 bases: TGTGCCAGCAGGGGGCAGACATACACTGAAGCTTTCTTT.

CDR3 residues: CASSKGQGHNQPQHF. CDR3 coding DNA: TGTGCCAGTAGTAAGGGACAGGGTCACAATCAGCCCCAGCATTTT. The chain employs TRBV19 and TRBJ1-5; 9 nucleotides align to TRBD1. CDR3 size: 15 residues. After removal of 4 bases from V and 3 bases from J, the junction contained 4 bases not matched to a gene. Germline CDR1 and CDR2: LNHDA and SQIVND (reference sequence).

The J gene is TRBJ2-5, the V gene TRBV7-2, with D possibly being TRBD1 (5 bases). Deletions cut 7 bases from V and 4 bases from J, with 16 bases between. Germline V lookup: CDR1 SGHTA, CDR2 FQGNSA. The CDR3 is made up of 14 amino acids. The CDR3 DNA sequence: TGTGCCAGCACCAGAACCCCAGGGCTAGAGACCCAGTACTTC. The encoded protein is CASTRTPGLETQYF.

V is TRBV29-1 and J is TRBJ2-7; a possible D gene is TRBD2 (5 bases). The germline CDR1 and CDR2 sequences are SQVTM and ANQGSEA. V lost 7 bases, J lost 3 bases, and 16 bases lay in between. CDR3 length: 13 amino acids. The CDR3 region is CSASSPGIYEQYF. CDR3 DNA sequence: TGCAGCGCTTCCTCCCCGGGAATCTACGAGCAGTACTTC.

J is TRBJ2-7 and V is TRBV12-1; the table's D call of TRBD2 was not tested on the DNA. TRBV12-1 counts as a pseudogene. The CDR3 consists of 15 residues. The chain's CDR3 is CASRLAGGASYEQYF. The CDR3 coding sequence is TGTGCCAGCAGGCTAGCGGGGGGGGCCTCCTACGAGCAGTACTTC.

This chain uses TRBV5-4 with TRBJ2-5, with 7 positions matching TRBD1. The trim removed 3 bases at V and 2 bases at J, leaving 1 base unmatched. Germline CDR1 and CDR2: SGHNT and YYREEE (reference sequence). The CDR3 has 13 amino acids. The CDR3 bases are TGTGCCAGCAGCTCGGGACAGCAAGAGACCCAGTACTTC. It yields the protein CASSSGQQETQYF.

CDR3 region: CAWSWGLNTIYF. The CDR3 DNA reads as TGTGCCTGGAGTTGGGGGCTCAACACCATATATTTT. The chain links TRBV30 to TRBJ1-3; maybe TRBD1 (6 bases). The germline gives CDR1 GTSNPN, CDR2 SVGIG (reference sequence). V shed 2 bases and J shed 7 bases, with 9 bases lying between them. This CDR3 has 12 amino acids.

This clone has only a few counts. The rearrangement links TRBV19 to TRBJ1-1; D remains ambiguous. In germline, CDR1 is LNHDA, CDR2 SQIVND (reference sequence). This CDR3 contains 13 residues. Between the trimmed V and J ends, which lost 6 bases and 5 bases, there was a span of 13 bases. The CDR3 coding sequence is TGTGCCAGTAGCGAGGGCAGGAGGACTGAAGCTTTCTTT. It translates to CASSEGRRTEAFF.

This clone was observed a single time. The V gene is TRBV4-2, the J gene TRBJ1-1; TRBD1 agrees at 7 bases. Trimming removed 0 bases from V and 0 bases from J; junction bases left unmatched: 10. Germline V lookup: CDR1 LGHNA, CDR2 YNFKEQ. The CDR3 totals 18 residues. The CDR3 is CASSQDSGGGSLNTEAFF. DNA of the CDR3: TGTGCCAGCAGCCAAGATTCGGGAGGGGGCTCCTTGAACACTGAAGCTTTCTTT.

The J gene is TRBJ1-5, the V gene TRBV30, with D perhaps matching TRBD1 (6 bases). This CDR3 has 13 residues. Germline V gives CDR1 GTSNPN, CDR2 SVGIG (reference sequence). V dropped 1 base and J dropped 3 bases, with 7 bases sitting between them. CDR3 residues: CAWSGTDNQPQHF. In nucleotides, the CDR3 is TGTGCCTGGAGTGGGACAGACAATCAGCCCCAGCATTTT.

V usage is TRBV7-2 and J usage is TRBJ2-5; possibly TRBD1 for D (6 bases). The length of the CDR3 is 14 residues. The V gene's germline CDR1 is SGHTA and CDR2 FQGNSA. Trimming shortened V by 1 base and J by 2 bases, and 8 bases separated the two germline ends. The CDR3 coding sequence is TGTGCCAGCAGCTTAGGTCAGGGGCAAGAGACCCAGTACTTC. Its protein product is CASSLGQGQETQYF.

The chain has TRBV14 and TRBJ1-1, with D uncertain. The germline V and J ends were trimmed by 0 bases and 0 bases, with 11 bases remaining between them. The germline V gene encodes CDR1 SGHDN and CDR2 FVKESK. The CDR3 spans 16 residues. The DNA for the CDR3 is TGTGCCAGCAGCCAAGATTGGGCAGTTATGAACACTGAAGCTTTCTTT. Encoded protein: CASSQDWAVMNTEAFF.